These 11 T cell receptor beta chains were all obtained from the same sample, sequenced in a study of blood T cell repertoires in COVID-19. Here immunoSEQ multiplex PCR was the method, and the copy in TCRdb shows in-frame clones only, minus some. Of 200,000 to 300,000 clones in the sample, around three quarters were seen once. The sequencing input was peripheral blood. The receptors come from a woman older than 75 with acute or convalescent COVID-19.

The genes are TRBV3-1 (or the pseudogene TRBV3-2) and TRBJ1-2; 7 nucleotides align to TRBD1. The CDR3 loop spans 14 amino acids. J was trimmed by 5 bases and V by 2 bases; bases with no gene match: 5. Looked up from germline, CDR1 is LGHDT and CDR2 is YNNKEL (reference sequence). The CDR3 DNA reads as TGTGCCAGCAGCCAACCGGGACAGTCATATGGCTACACCTTC. Translated, it gives CASSQPGQSYGYTF.

The genes are TRBV3-1 (or the pseudogene TRBV3-2) and TRBJ2-2, with no clear D. Per the germline V gene, CDR1 is LGHDT and CDR2 is YNNKEL (reference sequence). CDR3 length equals 14 residues. V lost 1 base and J 3 bases, leaving 6 bases between the germline ends. The CDR3, as DNA: TGTGCCAGCAGCCAAGTAACTTACACCGGGGAGCTGTTTTTT. This sequence encodes CASSQVTYTGELFF.

The chain couples TRBV7-3 to TRBJ2-1, with D uncertain. V was trimmed by 2 bases and J by 9 bases, leaving 11 bases between them. Germline V gene data show CDR1 as SGHTA and CDR2 as FQGTGA. The CDR3 has 13 amino acids. The CDR3 DNA reads TGTGCCAGCAGCTTAGGTAGTCCCGGTGAGCAGTTCTTC. This translates into CASSLGSPGEQFF.

J is TRBJ1-5 and V is TRBV27, with 7 bases identical to TRBD1. The CDR3 has 15 residues. J gave up 5 bases and V 4 bases, and 8 bases lay outside the gene matches. The germline CDR1 and CDR2 sequences are MNHEY and SMNVEV (reference sequence). CDR3 protein: CASSSLTGADQPQHF. CDR3 in DNA: TGTGCCAGCAGTTCCTTAACAGGGGCCGATCAGCCCCAGCATTTT.

V is TRBV5-1 and J is TRBJ1-1; tentatively, D is TRBD1 (5 bases). The CDR3 extends over 14 amino acids. V was clipped by 3 bases and J by 2 bases, with 11 bases between them. The germline V gene has CDR1 SGHRS and CDR2 YFSETQ. The DNA of the CDR3 is TGCGCCAGCAGCTCGTCGACAGCTAACACTGAAGCTTTCTTT. Its translation: CASSSSTANTEAFF. The full variable domain, rest sourced from reference TRBV5-1 and TRBJ1-1, is KAGVTQTPRYLIKTRGQQVTLSCSPISGHRSVSWYQQTPGQGLQFLFEYFSETQRNKGNFPGRFSGRQFSNSRSEMNVSTLELGDSALYLCASSSSTANTEAFFGQGTRLTVV.

The CDR3 DNA follows: TGCGCCAGCAGCTTGGAGTATGGACTAGCGGCAAATGAGCAGTTCTTC. Protein: CASSLEYGLAANEQFF. The chain recombines TRBV5-1 with TRBJ2-1; 10 positions match TRBD2. This CDR3 comprises 16 residues. The V gene end was trimmed by 0 bases and the J gene end by 7 bases; junction bases not matched to a gene: 7. The V gene's germline CDR1 is SGHRS and CDR2 YFSETQ. The full variable domain, in which reference TRBV5-1 and TRBJ2-1 provide the parts outside the CDR3, is KAGVTQTPRYLIKTRGQQVTLSCSPISGHRSVSWYQQTPGQGLQFLFEYFSETQRNKGNFPGRFSGRQFSNSRSEMNVSTLELGDSALYLCASSLEYGLAANEQFFGPGTRLTVL.

V is TRBV2 and J is TRBJ1-2; tentatively, D is TRBD1 (5 bases). Between the trimmed V and J ends, which lost 2 bases and 5 bases, there was a span of 9 bases. CDR3 length: 13 residues. Germline V gives CDR1 SNHLY, CDR2 FYNNEI. The CDR3 spells CASSEQGRYGYTF. CDR3 coding DNA: TGTGCCAGCAGTGAACAGGGAAGGTATGGCTACACCTTC.

This clone was detected a few times. The rearrangement uses TRBV19 and TRBJ1-3; D unclear. Trimming pared 7 bases from V and 3 bases from J, leaving 10 bases between. In germline, CDR1 is LNHDA, CDR2 SQIVND (reference sequence). The CDR3 runs 13 residues. CDR3 nucleotides: TGTGCCAGTACGGGAGTTAATGGAAACACCATATATTTT. Translated, it gives CASTGVNGNTIYF.

V gene TRBV5-1 combines with J gene TRBJ2-6; the match to TRBD1 covers 9 bases. Germline assignment: CDR1 SGHRS and CDR2 YFSETQ. J was trimmed by 4 bases and V by 0 bases; bases with no gene match: 11. The length of the CDR3 is 19 residues. The CDR3 loop reads CASSLAPGQGSSGANVLTF. CDR3 bases: TGCGCCAGCAGCTTGGCCCCGGGACAGGGAAGTTCGGGGGCCAACGTCCTGACTTTC. The complete variable domain, with remaining parts taken from reference TRBV5-1 and TRBJ2-6, reads KAGVTQTPRYLIKTRGQQVTLSCSPISGHRSVSWYQQTPGQGLQFLFEYFSETQRNKGNFPGRFSGRQFSNSRSEMNVSTLELGDSALYLCASSLAPGQGSSGANVLTFGAGSRLTVL.

This rearrangement joins TRBV28 to TRBJ2-5, with a weak D call TRBD1 (5 bases). This CDR3 is built from 16 residues. Trimming removed 7 bases from V and 2 bases from J, with 20 bases in between. Per germline, CDR1 MDHEN and CDR2 SYDVKM. The CDR3 loop reads CASTRQTGSKQETQYF. The CDR3 region has the DNA TGTGCCAGCACCAGACAGACCGGATCTAAACAAGAGACCCAGTACTTC. The complete variable domain, with remaining parts taken from reference TRBV28 and TRBJ2-5, reads DVKVTQSSRYLVKRTGEKVFLECVQDMDHENMFWYRQDPGLGLRLIYFSYDVKMKEKGDIPEGYSVSREKKERFSLILESASTNQTSMYLCASTRQTGSKQETQYFGPGTRLLVL.

CDR3 DNA sequence: TGTGCCAGCAGCTTAGATATGGGCGCAGGGCTCCCCCAGCATTTT. Translation: CASSLDMGAGLPQHF. The genes are TRBV11-2 and TRBJ1-5, with D maybe TRBD1 (5 bases). This CDR3 spans 15 amino acids. The V end was cut by 0 bases, the J end by 10 bases, with 16 bases between. Germline CDR1 SGHAT, CDR2 FQNNGV.